Sequencing of this TCR beta chain was carried out in a study of blood T cell repertoires in COVID-19. As for the study in general: COVID-19 samples from acute and convalescent phases originated in the United States, Italy and Spain.

Per the original data handling: Reference gene primer amplification gave estimated nucleated cell counts. Repertoires were generated with immunoSEQ multiplex PCR, while TCRdb's copy carries only in-frame clones and drops some. The V and J calls and clone size were taken over from that table, and D and trimming were inferred from the DNA. The repertoire holds about 200,000 clones, with approximately 80% as singletons. Participants had their cohort set by participant-reported clinical history. The sample consisted of PBMCs or T cells enriched from blood (not recorded which). The clonotype comes from a man aged 40-55 years who had recovered from COVID-19.

The DNA for the CDR3 is TGTGCCAGCGGGGGGGCGCGGGGTCAGCCCCAGCATTTT. Translating gives CASGGARGQPQHF. V usage is TRBV9 and J usage is TRBJ1-5; perhaps TRBD1 as D (6 bases). Between the trimmed V and J ends, which lost 7 bases and 6 bases, there was a span of 14 bases. Germline lookup yields CDR1 SGDLS and CDR2 YYNGEE. The CDR3 consists of 13 residues.